The TCR beta chain described here comes from a study of blood T cell repertoires in COVID-19. For the study at large: Specimens from acute and convalescent COVID-19 originated in the United States, Italy and Spain. The analysed material was cDNA or gDNA that came from T cells, B-cell-depleted T cells, or PBMCs.

In the authors' methods: The authors estimated nucleated cell counts from reference gene primer amplification. TCRdb's table, derived via immunoSEQ multiplex PCR, lists solely in-frame clones and lacks some. V and J calls and clone size are as listed in that table; D and trimming were resolved from the DNA. The sample includes about 120,000 clones, roughly 80% of them seen just once. Trimming took 1 base from V and 0 from J, leaving 7 bases between them. Germline values: CDR1 SGHRS, CDR2 YFSETQ. CDR3 length equals 14 residues. The chain has TRBV5-1 and TRBJ1-1; no clear D. The sample taken for sequencing was peripheral blood. This TCR derives from a human donor in a cohort sampled during active COVID-19. CDR3 loop: CASSLSAVNTEAFF. CDR3 DNA sequence: TGCGCCAGCAGCTTGTCGGCGGTGAACACTGAAGCTTTCTTT.